What follows describes a single TCR beta chain. The antigen remains unidentified. This table comes from immunoSEQ multiplex PCR, and its TCRdb copy is limited to in-frame clones, with some not included. Among approximately 500,000 clones listed, 90% to 97% were seen once. The sample originates from a study of shared clonotypes between healthy human individuals. Study-level background: Each donor's CD8 memory used one plate, CD8 naive two, each CD4 subset three. Study results and caveats: When compared with the clonotypes that were shared by all four sorted-subset donors, the non-shared clonotypes turned out to have lower generation probabilities. In the sorted subsets, rarefaction showed sequencing was incomplete despite large depth. The study generally estimated greater richness for naive than memory subsets.

Trimming pared 7 bases from V and 4 bases from J, leaving 11 bases between. The CDR3 spans 13 residues. Germline-derived CDR1 and CDR2 are SQVTM and ANQGSEA. Sequencing was performed on naive CD4+ T cells sorted from blood. Subset indicated: CD45RA+ positively selected. This receptor was obtained from a woman in her twenties or thirties in good health. V usage is TRBV29-1 and J usage is TRBJ1-6; no firm D call. CDR3 sequence (DNA): TGCAGCGGGCATAGGTGTTATAATTCACCCCTCCACTTT. Its protein is CSGHRCYNSPLHF.